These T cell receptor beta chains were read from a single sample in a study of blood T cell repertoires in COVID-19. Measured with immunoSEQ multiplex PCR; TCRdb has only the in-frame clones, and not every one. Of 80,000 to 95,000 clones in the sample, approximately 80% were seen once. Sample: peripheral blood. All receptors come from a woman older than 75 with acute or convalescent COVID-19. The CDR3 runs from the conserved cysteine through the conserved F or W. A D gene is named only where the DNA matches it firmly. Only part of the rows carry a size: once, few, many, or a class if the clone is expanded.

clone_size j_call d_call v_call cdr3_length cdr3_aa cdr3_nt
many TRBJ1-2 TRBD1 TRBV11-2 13 CASSLVRTGGYTF TGTGCCAGCAGCTTAGTCCGGACAGGAGGCTACACCTTC
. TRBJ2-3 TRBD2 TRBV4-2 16 CASSPWTSGRADTQYF TGTGCCAGCAGCCCCTGGACTAGCGGGAGAGCAGATACGCAGTATTTT
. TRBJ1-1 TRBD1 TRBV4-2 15 CASSQEEGARTEAFF TGTGCCAGCAGCCAAGAGGAGGGGGCTCGTACTGAAGCTTTCTTT
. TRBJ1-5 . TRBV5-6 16 CASSLRSRARNQPQHF TGTGCCAGCAGCTTGCGTAGCAGGGCGAGAAATCAGCCCCAGCATTTT
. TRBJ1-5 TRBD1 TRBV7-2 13 CASSLTGEQPQHF TGTGCCAGCAGCTTGACAGGGGAACAGCCCCAGCATTTT
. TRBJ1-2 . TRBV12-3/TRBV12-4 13 CASSPDTAYGYTF TGTGCCAGCAGCCCGGACACCGCCTATGGCTACACCTTC
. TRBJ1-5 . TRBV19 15 CASSTQGFSNQPQHF TGTGCCAGTAGTACGCAGGGGTTTAGCAATCAGCCCCAGCATTTT
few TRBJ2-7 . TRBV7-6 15 CASSPSGGSRYEQYF TGTGCCAGCAGCCCATCCGGAGGAAGTCGTTACGAGCAGTACTTC
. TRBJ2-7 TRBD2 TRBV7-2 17 CASSLVSTSGATYEQYF TGTGCCAGCAGCTTAGTATCCACTAGCGGGGCAACCTACGAGCAGTACTTC
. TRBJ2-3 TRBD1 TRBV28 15 CASSTQGASTDTQYF TGTGCCAGCAGTACACAGGGGGCTAGCACAGATACGCAGTATTTT
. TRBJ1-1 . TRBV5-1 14 CASSYLRDRTEAFF TGCGCCAGCAGCTACCTGCGGGATAGGACTGAAGCTTTCTTT
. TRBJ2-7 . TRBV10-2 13 CASSEPGAYEQYF TGCGCCAGCAGTGAACCGGGGGCCTACGAGCAGTACTTC
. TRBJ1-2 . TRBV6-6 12 CASSYGTSGYTF TGTGCCAGCAGTTATGGGACAAGCGGCTACACCTTC
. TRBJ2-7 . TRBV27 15 CASSPVGGATYEQYF TGTGCCAGCTCACCCGTTGGGGGGGCAACCTACGAGCAGTACTTC
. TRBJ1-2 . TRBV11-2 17 CASSLRLADQANYGYTF TGTGCCAGCAGCTTAAGACTGGCAGATCAAGCTAACTATGGCTACACCTTC
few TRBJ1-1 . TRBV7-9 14 CASSLQGLHTEAFF TGTGCCAGCAGCTTACAGGGGCTTCACACTGAAGCTTTCTTT
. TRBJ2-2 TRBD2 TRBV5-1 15 CASSLAAGGPGELFF TGCGCCAGCAGCTTGGCGGCGGGGGGGCCGGGGGAGCTGTTTTTT
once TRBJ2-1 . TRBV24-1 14 CATSEGGGGNEQFF TGTGCCACCAGTGAGGGGGGAGGGGGCAATGAGCAGTTCTTC
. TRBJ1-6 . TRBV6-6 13 CASSYPQLGTLHF TGTGCCAGCAGTTATCCCCAACTCGGGACCCTCCACTTT
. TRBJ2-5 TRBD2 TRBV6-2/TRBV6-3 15 CASSTRVAGEETQYF TGTGCCAGCAGTACCCGGGTCGCGGGGGAAGAGACCCAGTACTTC
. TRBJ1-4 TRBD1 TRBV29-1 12 CSVRTGNEKLFF TGCAGCGTGAGGACAGGGAATGAAAAACTGTTTTTT
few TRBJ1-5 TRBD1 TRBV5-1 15 CASSSTTGQYQPQHF TGCGCCAGCAGCTCAACAACGGGACAGTATCAGCCCCAGCATTTT
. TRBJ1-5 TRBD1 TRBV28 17 CASIPITGGSANQPQHF TGTGCCAGCATCCCAATTACAGGGGGCAGTGCTAATCAGCCCCAGCATTTT
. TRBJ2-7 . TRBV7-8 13 CASSLADIYEQYF TGTGCCAGCAGCTTGGCAGATATTTACGAGCAGTACTTC
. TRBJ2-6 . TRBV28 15 CASSPGGSGANVLTF TGTGCCAGCAGTCCGGGTGGCTCTGGGGCCAACGTCCTGACTTTC
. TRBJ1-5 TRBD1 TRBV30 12 CAWRDRTGGQHF TGTGCCTGGAGGGATAGGACAGGGGGCCAGCATTTT
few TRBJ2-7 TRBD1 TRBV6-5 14 CAIHLPGTAYEQYF TGTGCCATCCACCTCCCAGGGACAGCCTACGAGCAGTACTTC
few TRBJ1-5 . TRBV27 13 CASSLQGYQPQHF TGTGCCAGCAGTTTGCAGGGCTATCAGCCCCAGCATTTT
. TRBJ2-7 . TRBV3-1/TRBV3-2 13 CASSRTAAYEQYF TGTGCCAGCAGCCGGACAGCAGCCTACGAGCAGTACTTC
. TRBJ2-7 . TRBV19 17 CASSLRLAVLPVYEQYF TGTGCCAGTAGCCTCCGACTGGCCGTATTACCCGTATACGAGCAGTACTTC
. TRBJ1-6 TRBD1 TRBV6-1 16 CASSEGLGQGNSPLHF TGTGCCAGCAGTGAGGGGCTCGGACAGGGTAATTCACCCCTCCACTTT
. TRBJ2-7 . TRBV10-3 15 CAIKSGGGGGYEQYF TGTGCCATCAAAAGTGGTGGAGGGGGCGGCTACGAGCAGTACTTC
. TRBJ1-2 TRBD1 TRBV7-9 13 CASSRDRAYGYTF TGTGCCAGCAGCCGAGACAGGGCCTATGGCTACACCTTC
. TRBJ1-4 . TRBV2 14 CASSESGRKEKLFF TGTGCCAGCAGTGAAAGTGGGAGGAAAGAAAAACTGTTTTTT
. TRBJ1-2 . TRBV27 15 CATKKLRDTSPGYTF TGTGCCACCAAGAAACTCCGGGACACCTCCCCCGGCTACACCTTC
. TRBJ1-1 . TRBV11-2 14 CASSLATAGTEAFF TGTGCCAGCAGCTTAGCGACGGCGGGCACTGAAGCTTTCTTT
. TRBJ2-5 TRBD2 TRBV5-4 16 CASSLGGLAGKETQYF TGTGCCAGCAGCTTGGGGGGACTAGCGGGAAAGGAGACCCAGTACTTC
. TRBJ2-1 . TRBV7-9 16 CASSWGGRGPYNEQFF TGTGCCAGCAGCTGGGGGGGGCGGGGCCCCTACAATGAGCAGTTCTTC
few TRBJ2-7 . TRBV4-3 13 CASSQYRGYEQYF TGCGCCAGCAGCCAATATAGGGGCTACGAGCAGTACTTC
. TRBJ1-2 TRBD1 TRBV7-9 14 CASTRDRTNYGYTF TGTGCCAGCACGCGGGACAGAACTAACTATGGCTACACCTTC
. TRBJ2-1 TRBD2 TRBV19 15 CASSTGVAGEDEQFF TGTGCCAGTAGCACGGGGGTAGCGGGAGAAGATGAGCAGTTCTTC
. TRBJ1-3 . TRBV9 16 CASSVSTGEAGNTIYF TGTGCCAGCAGCGTCTCTACGGGGGAGGCTGGAAACACCATATATTTT
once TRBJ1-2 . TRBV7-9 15 CASHEGGATNYGYTF TGTGCCAGCCATGAAGGTGGGGCGACTAACTATGGCTACACCTTC
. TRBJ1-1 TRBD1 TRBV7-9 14 CASTRQGARTEAFF TGTGCCAGCACCCGACAGGGGGCGAGGACTGAAGCTTTCTTT
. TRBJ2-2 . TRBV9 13 CASSPQGTGELFF TGTGCCAGCAGTCCCCAGGGAACCGGGGAGCTGTTTTTT
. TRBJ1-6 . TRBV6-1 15 CASSERRANYSPLHF TGTGCCAGCAGTGAGAGGAGGGCCAATTATTCACCCCTCCACTTT
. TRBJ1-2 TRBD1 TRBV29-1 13 CSVLGQAPYGYTF TGCAGCGTTCTGGGACAGGCGCCCTATGGCTACACCTTC
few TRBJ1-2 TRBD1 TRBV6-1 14 CASSERQGSYGYTF TGTGCCAGCAGTGAACGACAGGGGTCCTATGGCTACACCTTC
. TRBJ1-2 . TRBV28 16 CASPVGGGRANYGYTF TGCGCCAGCCCGGTGGGGGGGGGCAGAGCTAACTATGGCTACACCTTC
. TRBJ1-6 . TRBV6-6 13 CASSPQGWSPLHF TGTGCCAGCAGTCCTCAGGGGTGGTCACCCCTCCACTTT
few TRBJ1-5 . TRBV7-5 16 CARSLGLFGGWQPQHF TGTGCCAGAAGCTTAGGGCTTTTTGGGGGGTGGCAGCCCCAGCATTTT
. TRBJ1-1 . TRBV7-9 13 CASSLTEGTEAFF TGTGCCAGCAGTCTGACTGAGGGCACTGAAGCTTTCTTT